What follows describes a single T cell receptor beta chain. Its antigen is undetermined. This specimen comes from a study of blood T cells in healthy people across ages. General study points: It was not possible, with unsorted PBMCs, to conclusively compare naive and antigen-experienced cells. Long-lived donors exceeded aged donors in naive CD4+ cells and diversity. Investigators treated diversity estimates from one million T cells as underestimates.

Extraction of total RNA produced a minimum of 5.5 micrograms from each sample. V was cut by 5 bases and J by 4 bases, with 16 bases left in between. There are 15 residues in the CDR3. CDR1 and CDR2 (germline): SGHTA, FQGNSA. Sample-barcoded 5' priming and a J-beta primer mix drove a second PCR of about 7 to 12 cycles. TCRdb itself ran the 5' RACE reads through MiXCR, one entry per CDR3 protein. The sample gives fewer than 700,000 distinct CDR3 sequences, 35% to 50% of which show up once; around 30% is in the top ten. The receptor was isolated from an elderly man in good health. Material for sequencing was blood. The V call is TRBV7-2, the J call TRBJ2-3; D is undetermined. CDR3 residues: CASSLVAFLADTQYF. The DNA for the CDR3 is TGTGCCAGCAGCCTCGTGGCGTTCTTGGCAGATACGCAGTATTTT. Full variable domain (outside the CDR3, taken from reference TRBV7-2 and TRBJ2-3): GAGVSQSPSNKVTEKGKDVELRCDPISGHTALYWYRQSLGQGLEFLIYFQGNSAPDKSGLPSDRFSAERTGGSVSTLTIQRTQQEDSAVYLCASSLVAFLADTQYFGPGTRLTVL.